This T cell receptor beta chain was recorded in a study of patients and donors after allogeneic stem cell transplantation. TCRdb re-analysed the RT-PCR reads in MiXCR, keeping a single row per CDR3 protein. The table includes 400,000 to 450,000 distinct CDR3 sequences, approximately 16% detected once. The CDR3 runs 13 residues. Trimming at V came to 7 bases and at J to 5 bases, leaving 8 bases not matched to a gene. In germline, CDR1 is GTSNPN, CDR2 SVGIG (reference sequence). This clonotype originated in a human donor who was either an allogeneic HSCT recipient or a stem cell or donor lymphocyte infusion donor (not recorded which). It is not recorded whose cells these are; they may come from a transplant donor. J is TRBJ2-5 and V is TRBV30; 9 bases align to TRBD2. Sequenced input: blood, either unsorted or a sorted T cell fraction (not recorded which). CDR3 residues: CASARGRGETQYF. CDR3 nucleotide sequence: TGTGCCTCCGCCCGCGGGAGGGGCGAGACCCAGTACTTC.